These 9 T cell receptor beta chains originate from one sample sequenced in a study of T cell responses to AZD1222 COVID-19 vaccine. The assay was immunoSEQ multiplex PCR, and TCRdb's table has in-frame clones only and misses some. The sample shows more than 50,000 clones, 70% to 90% of them seen only once. The source was peripheral blood, collected on day 0 of AZD1222 vaccination. Source of these receptors: an adult in good health.

The gene calls are TRBV4-2 and TRBJ1-4, with D perhaps TRBD1 (5 bases). The ends were cut back, 4 bases at V and 8 bases at J, with 17 bases in the middle. Germline V CDR1 and CDR2: LGHNA, YNFKEQ. The CDR3 length is 15 residues. The CDR3 loop is CASSLKAERGEKLFF. The CDR3 region has the DNA TGTGCCAGCAGCCTAAAGGCCGAACGGGGCGAAAAACTGTTTTTT.

This sequence joins TRBV19 and TRBJ2-2; 10 bases fit TRBD1. Germline V CDR1 and CDR2: LNHDA, SQIVND (reference sequence). This CDR3 comprises 15 residues. Trimming took 7 bases from V and 4 from J; bases not matched to a gene: 6. This CDR3 is CASKPGQGSTGELFF. DNA of the CDR3: TGTGCCAGTAAACCGGGACAGGGGTCCACCGGGGAGCTGTTTTTT.

This chain connects TRBV12-5 to TRBJ1-5; D unresolved. The germline V gene encodes CDR1 LGHNT and CDR2 FRNRAP. Trimming removed 5 bases at V and 2 bases at J, with 13 bases between. CDR3 size: 15 residues. The CDR3 DNA is TGTGCTAGTGGTGGAGAGGAGTTCCGCAATCAGCCCCAGCATTTT. This translates into CASGGEEFRNQPQHF. Filled out from reference TRBV12-5 and TRBJ1-5, the complete variable domain reads DARVTQTPRHKVTEMGQEVTMRCQPILGHNTVFWYRQTMMQGLELLAYFRNRAPLDDSGMPKDRFSAEMPDATLATLKIQPSEPRDSAVYFCASGGEEFRNQPQHFGDGTRLSIL.

V gene TRBV6-2 or TRBV6-3 combines with J gene TRBJ2-1, with 14 bases fitting TRBD2. The V segment lost 2 bases and the J segment 8 bases; nucleotides outside the gene matches: 5. Germline CDR1 is MNHEY and CDR2 is SVGEGT. The CDR3 consists of 16 residues. The CDR3 sequence is CASSYGGTSGSYEQFF. Here the CDR3 DNA reads TGTGCCAGCAGTTACGGGGGGACTAGCGGGAGCTATGAGCAGTTCTTC.

This chain connects TRBV6-5 to TRBJ2-7; TRBD1 matches at 7 bases. The CDR3 length is 14 residues. V lost 5 bases and J lost 2; bases outside the gene matches: 6. Germline V CDR1 and CDR2: MNHEY, SVGAGI. The CDR3 coding sequence is TGTGCCAGCAGTCTTAAGACAGGGACCTACGAGCAGTACTTC. Translating gives CASSLKTGTYEQYF.

The chain joins TRBV5-1 to TRBJ2-1; 11 nucleotides agree with TRBD2. CDR1 and CDR2 from the germline V gene are SGHRS and YFSETQ. The CDR3 is 15 residues long. Trimming removed 1 base from V and 7 bases from J; junction bases left unmatched: 4. Here the CDR3 DNA reads TGCGCCAGCAGCTTGCCACTAGCGGGAGTTAATGAGCAGTTCTTC. This gives the protein CASSLPLAGVNEQFF.

V and J are TRBV7-8 and TRBJ2-1; the match to TRBD2 covers 9 bases. Germline loops: CDR1 SGHVS, CDR2 FQNEAQ. CDR3 length: 13 amino acids. The ends lost 2 bases at V and 9 bases at J; junction bases unmatched: 2. The CDR3 region is CASSLLAGLEQFF. In DNA, the CDR3 is TGTGCCAGCAGCTTACTAGCGGGACTTGAGCAGTTCTTC.

The chain joins TRBV27 to TRBJ1-5, with D unclear. The CDR3 runs to 13 residues. The germline V gene encodes CDR1 MNHEY and CDR2 SMNVEV (reference sequence). With 3 bases removed from V and 4 bases from J, the gap between germline ends came to 7 bases. For the CDR3, the DNA is TGTGCCAGCAGTTTTGCCCTGAATCAGCCCCAGCATTTT. It encodes CASSFALNQPQHF.

The chain employs TRBV4-1 and TRBJ2-5; 7 bases map to TRBD1. V was pared by 3 bases and J by 5 bases, with 9 bases of the junction left unmatched. The germline V gene encodes CDR1 MGHRA and CDR2 YSYEKL. The CDR3 is made up of 15 amino acids. Here the CDR3 DNA reads TGCGCCAGCAGCCAGGACGGGACAGCGTACGAGACCCAGTACTTC. It specifies CASSQDGTAYETQYF.